This T cell receptor beta chain derives from a study of T cell changes during pregnancy in multiple sclerosis. Germline CDR1 is SGHAT and CDR2 is FQDESV (reference sequence). The V gene lost 2 bases and the J gene lost 2 bases, with 9 bases spanning the gap. The CDR3 contains 14 residues. The repertoire was sequenced with immunoSEQ multiplex PCR; TCRdb's copy has only in-frame clones and lacks some. The sample records under 70,000 clones, roughly 89% being singletons. Specimen: peripheral blood, collected in the third trimester of pregnancy. The origin of this receptor is a female donor in good health, enrolled as a control in a pregnancy study. This sequence joins TRBV11-1 and TRBJ1-2, with D maybe TRBD1 (6 bases). CDR3 sequence (DNA): TGTGCCAGCAGCTTAACAGGACAGAACTATGGCTACACCTTC. Translation gives CASSLTGQNYGYTF. The full variable domain, in which reference TRBV11-1 and TRBJ1-2 provide the parts outside the CDR3, is EAEVAQSPRYKITEKSQAVAFWCDPISGHATLYWYRQILGQGPELLVQFQDESVVDDSQLPKDRFSAERLKGVDSTLKIQPAELGDSAMYLCASSLTGQNYGYTFGSGTRLTVV.